These 24 T cell receptor beta chains share one sample of origin, sequenced in a study of post-analysis software for immune sequencing data (dated by TCRdb to about 2015). General conclusions and limits of the study: Patients showed significantly higher frequencies than controls for five TRBV segments, among them TRBV5-6, TRBV5-1 and TRBV20-1.

Their specific antigens are unknown. The library was generated by PCR. Sequencing relied on an Illumina HiSeq 2500. Unique molecular identifiers were incorporated into TCR beta cDNA libraries to reduce PCR and sequencing biases. In-frame beta chains were kept once TCRdb had trimmed the public reads at Q25 with fastp and called clones with MiXCR. For every CDR3 protein sequence, its rows merge into one entry that carries the most common genes and DNA. The sample table holds roughly 620,000 distinct CDR3 sequences, of which roughly 40% were seen once. Of the sample, 1.5% to 2% falls within the top ten clones. The sequenced sample was blood. The source is a girl aged 5 to 17 with multiple sclerosis.

The CDR3 bases are TGTGCCAGCAGCTTATCTACAGGCCGTAACTATGGCTACACCTTC. It specifies CASSLSTGRNYGYTF. The genes are TRBV7-9 and TRBJ1-2; TRBD1 is a possible D gene (5 bases). Germline V gene sequence: CDR1 SEHNR, CDR2 FQNEAQ (reference sequence). The CDR3 totals 15 residues. V dropped 2 bases and J dropped 1 base, with 11 bases sitting between them.

J is TRBJ2-5 and V is TRBV10-3, with D possibly TRBD2 on 6 matching bases. Germline V gene sequence: CDR1 ENHRY, CDR2 SYGVKD. V gave up 4 bases and J gave up 3 bases, with 9 bases separating them. This CDR3 contains 13 residues. Written as DNA, the CDR3 is TGTGCCATCAGTGGGGGGGAGAAAGAGACCCAGTACTTC. Its translation: CAISGGEKETQYF.

The chain joins TRBV4-1 to TRBJ1-1, with D uncertain. V lost 4 bases and J lost 0, with 12 bases in between. Per the germline V gene, CDR1 is MGHRA and CDR2 is YSYEKL. The CDR3 is made up of 15 amino acids. Written as DNA, the CDR3 is TGCGCCAGCAGCCCCCCACGCGAGATGAACACTGAAGCTTTCTTT. It codes for CASSPPREMNTEAFF.

The V call is TRBV5-6, the J call TRBJ2-7; TRBD1 matches 8 bases. CDR3 length equals 14 residues. V dropped 4 bases and J dropped 2; count of bases not matched to a gene: 5. Germline CDR1 is SGHDT and CDR2 is YYEEEE. In nucleotides, the CDR3 is TGTGCCAGCAGCCAACGGACAGGGCCCTACGAGCAGTACTTC. It specifies CASSQRTGPYEQYF.

The chain combines TRBV7-9 with TRBJ2-7; D is ambiguous. Germline CDR1 and CDR2: SEHNR and FQNEAQ (reference sequence). The CDR3 length is 14 residues. The germline V and J ends were trimmed by 5 bases and 0 bases, with 11 bases remaining between them. The CDR3 loop reads CASSRAATSYEQYF. Written as DNA, the CDR3 is TGTGCCAGCAGCCGGGCGGCGACCTCCTACGAGCAGTACTTC.

This clonotype was detected only a few times. The genes are TRBV11-2 and TRBJ2-1; no clear D gene. Germline V gene data show CDR1 as SGHAT and CDR2 as FQNNGV. Trimming took 6 bases from V and 1 from J, leaving 13 bases between them. The CDR3 loop spans 15 amino acids. CDR3 protein: CASRRILGSYNEQFF. CDR3 bases: TGTGCCAGCAGACGTATCCTTGGGTCCTACAATGAGCAGTTCTTC.

V gene TRBV20-1 combines with J gene TRBJ2-3; the D gene is possibly TRBD2 (5 bases). In germline, CDR1 is DFQATT, CDR2 SNEGSKA (reference sequence). This CDR3 has 12 residues. The V end was cut by 5 bases, the J end by 5 bases, with 11 bases between. Here the CDR3 reads CSAPRTQDTQYF. In DNA, the CDR3 is TGCAGTGCTCCTAGGACTCAAGATACGCAGTATTTT.

The chain carries TRBV7-8 and TRBJ2-6, with D possibly TRBD1 on 6 matching bases. The V end was cut by 7 bases, the J end by 2 bases, with 9 bases between. In germline, CDR1 is SGHVS, CDR2 FQNEAQ. The CDR3 is 14 amino acids. The DNA for the CDR3 is TGTGCCAGCAAGGGGGAGCCTGGGGCCAACGTCCTGACTTTC. Its protein is CASKGEPGANVLTF.

V and J are TRBV5-1 and TRBJ2-4; D might be TRBD2 (6 bases). CDR3 length: 15 amino acids. From germline, CDR1 is SGHRS and CDR2 YFSETQ. V was clipped by 4 bases and J by 1 base, with 12 bases between them. The CDR3 region has the DNA TGCGCCAGCAGCCCCTTGGCGGGGGCCAAAAACATTCAGTACTTC. Its protein product is CASSPLAGAKNIQYF.

The chain uses TRBV5-1 and TRBJ2-5, with D perhaps being TRBD1 or TRBD2 (5 bases each). CDR1 is SGHRS and CDR2 is YFSETQ in the germline V gene. The CDR3 is 15 residues long. The ends were cut back, 4 bases at V and 0 bases at J, with 13 bases in the middle. CDR3 protein: CASSEGIGNQETQYF. CDR3 sequence (DNA): TGCGCCAGCAGCGAGGGGATAGGGAACCAAGAGACCCAGTACTTC.

The CDR3 region is CAWSPGTATYEQYF. CDR3 nucleotides: TGTGCCTGGAGTCCCGGGACAGCTACCTACGAGCAGTACTTC. This chain uses TRBV30 with TRBJ2-7; 7 nucleotides line up with TRBD1. CDR3 size: 14 residues. In germline, CDR1 is GTSNPN, CDR2 SVGIG (reference sequence). V gave up 2 bases and J gave up 2 bases; unmatched junction bases: 6.

A remark on this clonotype: The CDR3 end shows no conserved phenylalanine or tryptophan, and so a read error is likely. The V gene is TRBV12-3 or TRBV12-4, the J gene TRBJ2-7, with unresolved D. The CDR3 consists of 14 residues. V lost 0 bases to trimming and J lost 2 bases, with 8 bases between them. The CDR3, as DNA: TGTGCCAGCAGTTTAGCCGGGTTCCCCTACGAGCAGTACCTC. Its translation is CASSLAGFPYEQYL.

CDR3 DNA sequence: TGCGCCAGCAGCCCCCTGGACAGGAATCATGGCTACACCTTC. Its protein product is CASSPLDRNHGYTF. The chain uses TRBV5-1 and TRBJ1-2; 7 nucleotides align to TRBD1. With V trimmed by 4 bases and J by 6 bases, 9 bases remained unmatched. Germline CDR1 reads SGHRS; CDR2 reads YFSETQ. The CDR3 sequence is 14 residues long.

The chain carries TRBV20-1 and TRBJ1-6, with 10 bases matching TRBD1. CDR1 and CDR2 from the germline V gene are DFQATT and SNEGSKA (reference sequence). V was clipped by 6 bases and J by 6 bases; unmatched bases: 5. There are 14 residues in the CDR3. The CDR3 protein is CSATDRGSNSPLHF. The CDR3 DNA reads TGCAGTGCCACGGACAGGGGGAGTAATTCACCCCTCCACTTT.

This chain uses TRBV20-1 with TRBJ2-1; TRBD1 or TRBD2 may be the D gene (5 bases each). This CDR3 is built from 13 residues. V shed 0 bases and J shed 9 bases, with 12 bases lying between them. Germline lookup yields CDR1 DFQATT and CDR2 SNEGSKA (reference sequence). The CDR3 nucleotides are TGCAGTGCTAGAGAGATTGGGACGGTTGAGCAGTTCTTC. Translating it yields CSAREIGTVEQFF.

This sequence joins TRBV10-3 and TRBJ1-2; D ambiguous. This CDR3 region has 14 residues. The ends were cut back, 0 bases at V and 6 bases at J, with 11 bases in the middle. Germline CDR1 ENHRY, CDR2 SYGVKD. The CDR3 DNA follows: TGTGCCATCAGTGAGTCTAGAGAACGGGATGGCTACACCTTC. Encoded protein: CAISESRERDGYTF.

The V and J genes are TRBV12-3 or TRBV12-4 and TRBJ1-1; a weak D match, TRBD1 (5 bases). V lost 1 base, J lost 1 base, and 10 bases lay in between. The CDR3 has 15 residues. The CDR3, as DNA: TGTGCCAGCAGTTTAGGAGGGACTTCGAACACTGAAGCTTTCTTT. Its translation: CASSLGGTSNTEAFF.

The V gene is TRBV5-1, the J gene TRBJ2-1; weak D call: TRBD1 (6 bases). Germline V gives CDR1 SGHRS, CDR2 YFSETQ. This CDR3 is 15 amino acids long. V was trimmed by 4 bases and J by 5 bases, leaving 16 bases between them. The CDR3 region has the DNA TGCGCCAGCAGCCAAAATCCAGGGGTGGACAATGAGCAGTTCTTC. Translating gives CASSQNPGVDNEQFF.

This clonotype has more than one count but fewer than ten. The chain joins TRBV20-1 to TRBJ2-5; 7 bases are a match to TRBD2. The CDR3 loop spans 10 amino acids. Germline assignment: CDR1 DFQATT and CDR2 SNEGSKA (reference sequence). J gave up 13 bases and V 6 bases, and 8 bases lay outside the gene matches. The CDR3 reads CSALAGAMYF. CDR3 in DNA: TGCAGTGCGCTGGCGGGAGCGATGTACTTC.

This chain connects TRBV12-3 or TRBV12-4 to TRBJ2-2; weak D call: TRBD2 (5 bases). V was shortened by 8 bases and J by 3 bases, with 10 bases between the two germline ends. There are 13 residues in the CDR3. DNA of the CDR3: TGTGCCAGCTGGTGGGGAGACACCGGGGAGCTGTTTTTT. Translation: CASWWGDTGELFF.

The J gene is TRBJ2-7, the V gene TRBV5-1; 10 bases align to TRBD1. V gave up 0 bases and J gave up 6 bases; unmatched junction bases: 6. This CDR3 comprises 15 residues. Germline assignment: CDR1 SGHRS and CDR2 YFSETQ. The CDR3 sequence: CASSLDGTGALEQYF. DNA of the CDR3: TGCGCCAGCAGCTTGGACGGGACAGGGGCACTCGAGCAGTACTTC. The full variable domain, in which reference TRBV5-1 and TRBJ2-7 provide the parts outside the CDR3, is KAGVTQTPRYLIKTRGQQVTLSCSPISGHRSVSWYQQTPGQGLQFLFEYFSETQRNKGNFPGRFSGRQFSNSRSEMNVSTLELGDSALYLCASSLDGTGALEQYFGPGTRLTVT.

The genes are TRBV5-1 and TRBJ1-2; D is undetermined. The CDR3 runs to 14 residues. Germline V CDR1 and CDR2: SGHRS, YFSETQ. V lost 2 bases, J lost 4 bases, and 12 bases lay in between. DNA for the CDR3: TGCGCCAGCAGCTTTGACGGACGTAGCTATGGCTACACCTTC. It specifies CASSFDGRSYGYTF. The entire variable domain, with the rest obtained from reference TRBV5-1 and TRBJ1-2, is as follows: KAGVTQTPRYLIKTRGQQVTLSCSPISGHRSVSWYQQTPGQGLQFLFEYFSETQRNKGNFPGRFSGRQFSNSRSEMNVSTLELGDSALYLCASSFDGRSYGYTFGSGTRLTVV.

The chain combines TRBV27 with TRBJ2-3; D is uncertain. Germline lookup yields CDR1 MNHEY and CDR2 SMNVEV (reference sequence). The CDR3 length is 14 residues. V gave up 6 bases and J gave up 5 bases, with 15 bases separating them. Here the CDR3 DNA reads TGTGCCAGCAGGAACAGCGCTACGGGAGATACGCAGTATTTT. This sequence encodes CASRNSATGDTQYF.

This clonotype has more than one count but fewer than ten. The chain recombines TRBV27 with TRBJ2-7, with D perhaps TRBD2 (6 bases). The ends were cut back, 6 bases at V and 3 bases at J, with 12 bases in the middle. Germline V gene sequence: CDR1 MNHEY, CDR2 SMNVEV (reference sequence). The CDR3 spans 13 residues. The CDR3 sequence: CASSPGLLYEQYF. Written as DNA, the CDR3 is TGTGCCAGCAGCCCGGGACTCCTCTACGAGCAGTACTTC.